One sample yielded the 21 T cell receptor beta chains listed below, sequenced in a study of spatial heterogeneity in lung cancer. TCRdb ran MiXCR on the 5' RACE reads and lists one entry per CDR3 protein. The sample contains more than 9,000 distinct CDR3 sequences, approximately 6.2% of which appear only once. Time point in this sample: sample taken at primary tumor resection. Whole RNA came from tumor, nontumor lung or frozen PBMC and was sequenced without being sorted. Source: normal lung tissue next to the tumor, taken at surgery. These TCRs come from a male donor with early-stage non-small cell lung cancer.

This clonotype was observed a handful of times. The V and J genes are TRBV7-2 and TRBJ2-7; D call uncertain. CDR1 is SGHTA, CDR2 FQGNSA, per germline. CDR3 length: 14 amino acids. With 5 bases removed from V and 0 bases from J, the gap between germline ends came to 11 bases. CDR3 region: CASSPESLSYEQYF. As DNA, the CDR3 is TGTGCCAGCAGCCCCGAATCACTCTCCTACGAGCAGTACTTC.

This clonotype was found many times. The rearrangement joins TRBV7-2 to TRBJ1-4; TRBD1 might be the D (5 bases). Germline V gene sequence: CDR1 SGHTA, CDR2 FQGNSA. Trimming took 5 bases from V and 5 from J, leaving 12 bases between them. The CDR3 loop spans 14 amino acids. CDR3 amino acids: CASSQDSQNEKLFF. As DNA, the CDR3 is TGTGCCAGCAGCCAAGACAGTCAGAATGAAAAACTGTTTTTT.

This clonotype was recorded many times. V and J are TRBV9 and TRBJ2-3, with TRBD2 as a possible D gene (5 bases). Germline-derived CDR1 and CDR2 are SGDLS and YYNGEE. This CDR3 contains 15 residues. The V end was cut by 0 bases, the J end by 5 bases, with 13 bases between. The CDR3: CASSVDTGSVDTQYF. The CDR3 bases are TGTGCCAGCAGCGTAGACACGGGATCGGTAGATACGCAGTATTTT.

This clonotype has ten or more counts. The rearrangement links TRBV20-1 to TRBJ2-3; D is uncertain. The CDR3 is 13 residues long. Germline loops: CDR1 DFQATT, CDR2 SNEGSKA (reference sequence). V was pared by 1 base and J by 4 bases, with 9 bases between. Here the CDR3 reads CSARGRSADTQYF. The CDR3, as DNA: TGCAGTGCTAGAGGGCGGTCCGCAGATACGCAGTATTTT.

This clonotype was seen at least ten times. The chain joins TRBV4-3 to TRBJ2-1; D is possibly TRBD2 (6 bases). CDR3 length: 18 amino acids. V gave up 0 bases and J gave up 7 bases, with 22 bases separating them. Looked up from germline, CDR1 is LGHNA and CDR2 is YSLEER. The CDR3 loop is CASSQDRRRAGRENEQFF. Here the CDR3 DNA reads TGCGCCAGCAGCCAAGATCGGCGCCGGGCGGGAAGAGAAAATGAGCAGTTCTTC.

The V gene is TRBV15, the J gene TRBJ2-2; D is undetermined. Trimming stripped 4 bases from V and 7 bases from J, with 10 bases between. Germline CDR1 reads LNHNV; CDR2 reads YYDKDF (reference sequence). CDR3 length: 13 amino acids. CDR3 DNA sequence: TGTGCCACCAGCACCCAGAATGGCGGGGAGCTGTTTTTT. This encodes CATSTQNGGELFF. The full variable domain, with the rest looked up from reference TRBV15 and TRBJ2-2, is DAMVIQNPRYQVTQFGKPVTLSCSQTLNHNVMYWYQQKSSQAPKLLFHYYDKDFNNEADTPDNFQSRRPNTSFCFLDIRSPGLGDTAMYLCATSTQNGGELFFGEGSRLTVL.

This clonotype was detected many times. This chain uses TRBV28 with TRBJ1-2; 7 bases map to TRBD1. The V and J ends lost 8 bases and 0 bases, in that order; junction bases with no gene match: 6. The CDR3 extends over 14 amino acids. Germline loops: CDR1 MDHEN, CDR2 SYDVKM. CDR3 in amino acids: CASLNRGTNYGYTF. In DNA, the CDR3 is TGTGCCAGCCTGAACAGGGGCACTAACTATGGCTACACCTTC.

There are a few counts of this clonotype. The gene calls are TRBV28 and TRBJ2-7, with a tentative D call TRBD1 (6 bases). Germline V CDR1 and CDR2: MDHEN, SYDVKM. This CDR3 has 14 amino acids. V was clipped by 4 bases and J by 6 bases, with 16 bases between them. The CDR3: CASSYIQGTGEQYF. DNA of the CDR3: TGTGCCAGCAGTTATATACAGGGAACGGGCGAGCAGTACTTC.

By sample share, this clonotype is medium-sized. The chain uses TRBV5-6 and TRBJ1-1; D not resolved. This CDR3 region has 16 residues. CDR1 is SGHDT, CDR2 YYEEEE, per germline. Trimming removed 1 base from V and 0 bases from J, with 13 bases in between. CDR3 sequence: CASSLSGRPMNTEAFF. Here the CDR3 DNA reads TGTGCCAGCAGCTTGTCTGGCAGACCAATGAACACTGAAGCTTTCTTT.

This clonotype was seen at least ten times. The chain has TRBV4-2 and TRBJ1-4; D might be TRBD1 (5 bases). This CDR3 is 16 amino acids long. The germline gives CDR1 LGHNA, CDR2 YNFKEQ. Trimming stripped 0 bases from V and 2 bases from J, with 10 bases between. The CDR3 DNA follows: TGTGCCAGCAGCCAAGATCTACGGGGCACTAATGAAAAACTGTTTTTT. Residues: CASSQDLRGTNEKLFF.

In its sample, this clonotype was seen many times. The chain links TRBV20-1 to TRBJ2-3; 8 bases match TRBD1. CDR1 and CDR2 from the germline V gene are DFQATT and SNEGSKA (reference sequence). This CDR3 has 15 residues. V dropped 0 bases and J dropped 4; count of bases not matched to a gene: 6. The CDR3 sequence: CSAREPQGAPDTQYF. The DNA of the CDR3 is TGCAGTGCTAGAGAACCCCAGGGGGCCCCAGATACGCAGTATTTT.

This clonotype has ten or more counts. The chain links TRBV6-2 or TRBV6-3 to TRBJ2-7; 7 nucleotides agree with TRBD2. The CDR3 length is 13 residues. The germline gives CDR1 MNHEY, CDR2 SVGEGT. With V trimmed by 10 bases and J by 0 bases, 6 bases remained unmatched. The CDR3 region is CATQRGSSYEQYF. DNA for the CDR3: TGTGCCACCCAGCGGGGCAGCTCCTACGAGCAGTACTTC.

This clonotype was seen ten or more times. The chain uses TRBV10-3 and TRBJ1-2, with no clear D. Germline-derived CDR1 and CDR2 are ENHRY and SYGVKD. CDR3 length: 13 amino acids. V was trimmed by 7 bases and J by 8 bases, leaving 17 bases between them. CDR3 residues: CAITGGASGGYTF. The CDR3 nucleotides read TGTGCCATCACAGGTGGCGCTTCGGGAGGCTACACCTTC.

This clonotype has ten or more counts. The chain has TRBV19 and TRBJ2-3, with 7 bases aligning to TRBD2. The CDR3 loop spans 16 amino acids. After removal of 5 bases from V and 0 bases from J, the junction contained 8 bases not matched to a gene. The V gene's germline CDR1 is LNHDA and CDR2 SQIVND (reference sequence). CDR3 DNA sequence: TGTGCCAGTAGTCCCATGAGCGGGGCTAGCACAGATACGCAGTATTTT. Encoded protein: CASSPMSGASTDTQYF.

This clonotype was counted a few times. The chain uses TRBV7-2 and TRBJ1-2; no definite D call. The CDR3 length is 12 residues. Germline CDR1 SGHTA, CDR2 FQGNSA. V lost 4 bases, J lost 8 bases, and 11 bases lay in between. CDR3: CASSSTIIGYTF. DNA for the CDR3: TGTGCCAGCAGCTCGACAATCATCGGCTACACCTTC.

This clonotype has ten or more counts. As DNA, the CDR3 is TGTGCCAGCAGCTTAACTAGGACAGGGTCGGGCACTGAAGCTTTCTTT. Its translation is CASSLTRTGSGTEAFF. This chain connects TRBV7-8 to TRBJ1-1; 8 bases match TRBD1. Germline V gene lookup returns CDR1 SGHVS and CDR2 FQNEAQ. This CDR3 comprises 16 residues. V was pared by 2 bases and J by 4 bases, with 9 bases of the junction left unmatched.

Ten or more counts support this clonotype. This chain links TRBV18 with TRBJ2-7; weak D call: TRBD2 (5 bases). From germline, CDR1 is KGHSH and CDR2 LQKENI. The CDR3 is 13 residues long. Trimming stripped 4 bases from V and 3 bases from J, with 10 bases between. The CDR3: CASSQLEDYEQYF. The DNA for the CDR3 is TGTGCCAGCTCACAACTAGAAGACTACGAGCAGTACTTC.

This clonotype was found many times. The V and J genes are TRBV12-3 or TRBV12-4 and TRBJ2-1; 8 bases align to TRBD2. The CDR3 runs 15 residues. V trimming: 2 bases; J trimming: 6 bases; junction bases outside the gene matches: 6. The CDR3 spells CASSLSGRAINEQFF. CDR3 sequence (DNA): TGTGCCAGCAGTTTATCCGGGAGGGCCATCAATGAGCAGTTCTTC.

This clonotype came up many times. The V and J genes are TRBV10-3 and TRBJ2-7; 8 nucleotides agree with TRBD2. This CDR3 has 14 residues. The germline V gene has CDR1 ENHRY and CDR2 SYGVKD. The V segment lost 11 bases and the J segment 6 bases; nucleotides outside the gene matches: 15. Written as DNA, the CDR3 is TGTGCCTCGAAGTGGGGGACTAGAGTTTTCGAGCAGTACTTC. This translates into CASKWGTRVFEQYF.

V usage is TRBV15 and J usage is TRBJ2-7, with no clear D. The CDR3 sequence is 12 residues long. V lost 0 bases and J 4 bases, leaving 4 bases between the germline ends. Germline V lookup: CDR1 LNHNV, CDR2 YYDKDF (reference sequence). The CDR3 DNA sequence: TGTGCCACCAGCAGAGAATATTACGAGCAGTACTTC. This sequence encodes CATSREYYEQYF.

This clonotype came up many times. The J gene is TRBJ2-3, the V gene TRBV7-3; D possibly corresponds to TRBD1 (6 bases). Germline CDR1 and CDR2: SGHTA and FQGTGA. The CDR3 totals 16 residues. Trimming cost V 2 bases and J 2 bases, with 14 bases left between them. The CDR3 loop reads CASSLGQGQNTDTQYF. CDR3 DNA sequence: TGTGCCAGCAGCTTAGGGCAGGGACAAAACACAGATACGCAGTATTTT.